A single sample is the source of the 21 T cell receptor beta chains below, sequenced in a study of T cells in Graves' hyperthyroidism and ophthalmopathy. Researchers amplified the TCR beta CDR3 regions from RNA transcripts. First-round RT-PCR of the TCR CDR3 relied on the HTBI primer set. TCRdb itself ran the multiplex PCR reads through MiXCR, one entry per CDR3 protein. Among about 570,000 distinct CDR3 sequences listed, 46% were seen once. Sequencing was performed on peripheral blood or thyroid tissue (not recorded which). These receptors all stem from an adult woman with Graves' disease, either hyperthyroidism or ophthalmopathy (not recorded which).

The chain uses TRBV14 and TRBJ2-7; 7 bases are shared with TRBD2. V shed 4 bases, J shed 2 bases, and the junction held 8 bases outside the gene matches. The CDR3 has 15 amino acids. Germline V gene data show CDR1 as SGHDN and CDR2 as FVKESK. The CDR3 spells CASSPRAGVPYEQYF. The CDR3 DNA reads TGTGCCAGCAGCCCTCGGGCGGGAGTCCCCTACGAGCAGTACTTC. Full variable domain (rest looked up from reference TRBV14 and TRBJ2-7): EAGVTQFPSHSVIEKGQTVTLRCDPISGHDNLYWYRRVMGKEIKFLLHFVKESKQDESGMPNNRFLAERTGGTYSTLKVQPAELEDSGVYFCASSPRAGVPYEQYFGPGTRLTVT.

The chain uses TRBV15 and TRBJ2-7, with TRBD2 identical over 7 bases. The ends lost 5 bases at V and 3 bases at J; junction bases unmatched: 4. The germline V gene has CDR1 LNHNV and CDR2 YYDKDF (reference sequence). The CDR3 covers 13 residues. The CDR3 region is CATSRLASYEQYF. The CDR3 nucleotides read TGTGCCACCAGCCGACTAGCTAGCTACGAGCAGTACTTC.

This clonotype was observed many times. The V and J genes are TRBV5-8 and TRBJ2-2; D not resolved. V was pared by 0 bases and J by 6 bases, with 9 bases between. The CDR3 covers 14 residues. Per the germline V gene, CDR1 is SGHTS and CDR2 is YDEGEE. The CDR3 region has the DNA TGTGCCAGCAGCTTGGTTTCCGGTCCCGGGGAGCTGTTTTTT. Translation: CASSLVSGPGELFF.

Only a few counts were recorded for this clonotype. This rearrangement joins TRBV3-1 to TRBJ2-7, with D unclear. CDR1 and CDR2 from the germline V gene are LGHDT and YNNKEL (reference sequence). The ends were cut back, 2 bases at V and 6 bases at J, with 11 bases in the middle. The CDR3 length is 13 residues. The CDR3 DNA reads TGTGCCAGCAGCCAATCCCTAGGCTCCGAGCAGTACTTC. Residues: CASSQSLGSEQYF.

This clonotype was seen many times. CDR3: CASTIRGLAEQETQYF. CDR3 sequence (DNA): TGTGCCAGCACCATCCGGGGACTAGCTGAACAAGAGACCCAGTACTTC. The rearrangement uses TRBV28 and TRBJ2-5; 9 nucleotides line up with TRBD2. The CDR3 consists of 16 residues. With V trimmed by 7 bases and J by 2 bases, 11 bases remained unmatched. Germline values: CDR1 MDHEN, CDR2 SYDVKM.

The rearrangement joins TRBV20-1 to TRBJ2-2, with 7 bases fitting TRBD2. V lost 8 bases, J lost 7 bases, and 13 bases stayed unmatched. The CDR3 sequence is 14 residues long. Germline V gene data show CDR1 as DFQATT and CDR2 as SNEGSKA (reference sequence). CDR3 amino acids: CSTYGKRDVGELFF. The CDR3 DNA reads TGCAGTACTTACGGAAAGCGGGATGTCGGGGAGCTGTTTTTT.

J is TRBJ1-6 and V is TRBV28; 9 bases fit TRBD1. The V and J ends lost 6 bases and 4 bases, in that order; junction bases with no gene match: 4. The CDR3 covers 15 residues. Per the germline V gene, CDR1 is MDHEN and CDR2 is SYDVKM. CDR3 loop: CASRPTGGYNSPLHF. The CDR3 DNA sequence: TGTGCCAGCAGGCCGACAGGGGGTTATAATTCACCCCTCCACTTT.

The sample holds many counts of this clonotype. The rearrangement uses TRBV29-1 and TRBJ2-7; 7 bases line up with TRBD1. CDR3 length: 14 residues. Trimming took 6 bases from V and 6 from J; bases not matched to a gene: 14. Germline V gene lookup returns CDR1 SQVTM and CDR2 ANQGSEA. Here the CDR3 DNA reads TGCAGCGTCACCCGACAGGGAATAAGGGGCGAGCAGTACTTC. Residues: CSVTRQGIRGEQYF.

This clonotype was recorded many times. The gene calls are TRBV9 and TRBJ2-7; D gene ambiguous. This CDR3 region has 15 residues. CDR1 is SGDLS and CDR2 is YYNGEE in the germline V gene. The ends were cut back, 0 bases at V and 1 base at J, with 11 bases in the middle. The CDR3 loop is CASSVDPSSSYEQYF. The CDR3 coding sequence is TGTGCCAGCAGCGTAGATCCTAGTAGTTCCTACGAGCAGTACTTC.

This chain connects TRBV7-9 to TRBJ2-2, with TRBD1 identical over 12 bases. Germline CDR1 SEHNR, CDR2 FQNEAQ (reference sequence). The CDR3 runs 17 residues. Losses at the gene ends were 4 bases for V and 5 bases for J; bases not matched to a gene: 8. CDR3 bases: TGTGCCAGCAGCTATGGGACAGGGGGCCCCAAGACCGGGGAGCTGTTTTTT. Amino acids: CASSYGTGGPKTGELFF. Based on the CDR3 plus reference TRBV7-9 and TRBJ2-2, the full variable domain is DTGVSQNPRHKITKRGQNVTFRCDPISEHNRLYWYRQTLGQGPEFLTYFQNEAQLEKSRLLSDRFSAERPKGSFSTLEIQRTEQGDSAMYLCASSYGTGGPKTGELFFGEGSRLTVL.

The chain has TRBV12-3 or TRBV12-4 and TRBJ2-7; D is unresolved. This CDR3 region has 13 residues. Trimming shortened V by 4 bases and J by 2 bases, and 9 bases separated the two germline ends. DNA of the CDR3: TGTGCCAGCAGTTGGTCCCTTGCCTACGAGCAGTACTTC. As protein: CASSWSLAYEQYF.

This clonotype was picked up many times. V gene TRBV6-6 combines with J gene TRBJ2-7, with D possibly matching TRBD1 (6 bases). V dropped 6 bases and J dropped 2 bases, with 14 bases sitting between them. The CDR3 contains 14 residues. Germline V gene data show CDR1 as MNHNY and CDR2 as SVGAGI (reference sequence). CDR3 loop: CASSSNRVPYEQYF. The CDR3 bases are TGTGCCAGCAGCTCAAACAGGGTACCCTACGAGCAGTACTTC.

This clonotype was counted between two and nine times. The chain uses TRBV7-9 and TRBJ2-7; the D gene is possibly TRBD2 (5 bases). From germline, CDR1 is SEHNR and CDR2 FQNEAQ (reference sequence). This CDR3 is 17 amino acids long. The V and J ends lost 5 bases and 2 bases respectively, with 22 bases between them. CDR3 sequence: CASSQDQRGYNPYEQYF. The CDR3 nucleotides read TGTGCCAGCAGCCAAGATCAGCGAGGGTATAACCCCTACGAGCAGTACTTC. Full variable domain (remainder filled in from reference TRBV7-9 and TRBJ2-7): DTGVSQNPRHKITKRGQNVTFRCDPISEHNRLYWYRQTLGQGPEFLTYFQNEAQLEKSRLLSDRFSAERPKGSFSTLEIQRTEQGDSAMYLCASSQDQRGYNPYEQYFGPGTRLTVT.

This clonotype was picked up many times. The chain has TRBV19 and TRBJ1-1; D gene uncertain. The CDR3 length is 14 residues. The germline V gene has CDR1 LNHDA and CDR2 SQIVND (reference sequence). The V gene lost 5 bases and the J gene lost 1 base, with 11 bases spanning the gap. CDR3 DNA sequence: TGTGCCAGTAGTGTATACGGGGAGAACACTGAAGCTTTCTTT. Translation gives CASSVYGENTEAFF.

This clonotype was counted ten times or more. The chain recombines TRBV20-1 with TRBJ1-5, with D maybe TRBD1 (6 bases). Germline assignment: CDR1 DFQATT and CDR2 SNEGSKA (reference sequence). V was trimmed by 5 bases and J by 9 bases, leaving 14 bases between them. This CDR3 contains 12 residues. The CDR3 loop reads CSAWDTLRPQHF. CDR3 in DNA: TGCAGTGCTTGGGACACCCTCCGGCCCCAGCATTTT.

Comment on this clonotype: At one end the junction does not follow the germline gene, possibly because of a read error. V and J are TRBV5-5 and TRBJ2-2, with D possibly being TRBD2 (5 bases). The CDR3 is made up of 15 amino acids. The germline V gene has CDR1 SGHKS and CDR2 YYEKEE (reference sequence). As DNA, the CDR3 is TGTGCCAGCAGCTTTGGTGAGGGCGACACCGGGGAGTTGTTTTTT. This gives the protein CASSFGEGDTGELFF.

At least ten counts were recorded for this clonotype. The CDR3 region is CASSYPVTGVGNTIYF. DNA of the CDR3: TGTGCCAGCAGCTATCCCGTGACAGGGGTTGGAAACACCATATATTTT. The chain employs TRBV11-2 and TRBJ1-3, with 8 nucleotides matching TRBD1. This CDR3 spans 16 amino acids. CDR1 and CDR2 from the germline V gene are SGHAT and FQNNGV. The V segment lost 4 bases and the J segment 3 bases; nucleotides outside the gene matches: 8.

This clonotype was counted at least ten times. The chain carries TRBV11-2 and TRBJ2-7; D possibly corresponds to TRBD2 (5 bases). V lost 1 base to trimming and J lost 6 bases, with 7 bases between them. CDR1 is SGHAT, CDR2 FQNNGV, per germline. CDR3 size: 12 residues. The CDR3 region is CASSLGGREQYF. The CDR3 nucleotides read TGTGCCAGCAGCTTAGGAGGGCGCGAGCAGTACTTC.

This clonotype was detected a few times. This chain links TRBV7-9 with TRBJ2-2; 9 bases fit TRBD1. The germline gives CDR1 SEHNR, CDR2 FQNEAQ (reference sequence). The CDR3 loop spans 21 amino acids. With 1 base clipped from V and 1 base from J, the junction kept 16 bases outside the gene matches. CDR3 protein: CASSLGRFGQGPQQNTGELFF. The CDR3 DNA sequence: TGTGCCAGCAGCTTAGGCCGTTTCGGACAGGGGCCCCAACAGAACACCGGGGAGCTGTTTTTT.

This sequence joins TRBV4-2 and TRBJ2-2, with 8 bases matching TRBD1. V trimming: 6 bases; J trimming: 6 bases; junction bases outside the gene matches: 15. CDR1 LGHNA and CDR2 YNFKEQ come from the germline V gene. This CDR3 region has 17 residues. CDR3 loop: CASSSRSRTGRPGELFF. In DNA form, the CDR3 reads TGTGCCAGCAGTTCACGATCCCGGACAGGGAGGCCCGGGGAGCTGTTTTTT.

The CDR3 here is CASRTEAGETQYF. The DNA of the CDR3 is TGTGCCAGCAGGACAGAGGCAGGGGAGACCCAGTACTTC. This chain uses TRBV6-1 with TRBJ2-5; maybe TRBD1 (5 bases). This CDR3 is built from 13 residues. Trimming took 6 bases from V and 5 from J, leaving 13 bases between them. Per the germline V gene, CDR1 is MNHNS and CDR2 is SASEGT.